These T cell receptor beta chains were read from a single sample in a study of the immune and genomic landscape of osteosarcoma. Profiled with immunoSEQ multiplex PCR; TCRdb holds only in-frame clones, not every one. This sample has approximately 9,400 clones, with around two thirds found just once. Material for sequencing was osteosarcoma tumor tissue from the lung. These receptors were taken from a human donor with osteosarcoma. CDR3s include the opening cysteine and the closing phenylalanine or tryptophan. Each record gives: CDR3 length, clone size, V gene, D gene, J gene, CDR3 protein, CDR3 DNA. D genes are given only for firm matches. Where a row states a size, it is once, few, many or the class of an expanded clone; other rows omit it.

cdr3_length: 12; clone_size: medium-sized; v_call: TRBV7-9; d_call: NA; j_call: TRBJ1-4; cdr3_aa: CASSLLPEEVFF; cdr3_nt: TGTGCCAGCAGCTTATTGCCGGAGGAGGTGTTTTTT
cdr3_length: 14; clone_size: few; v_call: TRBV6-1; d_call: TRBD1; j_call: TRBJ1-2; cdr3_aa: CASSSDRALGGYTF; cdr3_nt: TGTGCCAGCAGTTCGGACAGGGCCCTGGGGGGCTACACCTTC
cdr3_length: 15; clone_size: NA; v_call: TRBV5-4; d_call: NA; j_call: TRBJ2-7; cdr3_aa: CASSLSGGQSYEQYF; cdr3_nt: TGTGCCAGCAGCTTGTCCGGGGGACAGAGCTACGAGCAGTACTTC
cdr3_length: 15; clone_size: NA; v_call: TRBV5-1; d_call: TRBD2; j_call: TRBJ2-3; cdr3_aa: CASSLEAAGGGTQYF; cdr3_nt: TGCGCCAGCAGCTTGGAAGCGGCGGGAGGTGGGACGCAGTATTTT
cdr3_length: 13; clone_size: NA; v_call: TRBV2; d_call: TRBD2; j_call: TRBJ2-3; cdr3_aa: CASTSGFTDTQYF; cdr3_nt: TGTGCCAGTACTAGCGGATTCACAGATACGCAGTATTTT
cdr3_length: 15; clone_size: NA; v_call: TRBV2; d_call: NA; j_call: TRBJ2-5; cdr3_aa: CASKTAPRVEETQYF; cdr3_nt: TGTGCCAGCAAAACCGCGCCGAGGGTTGAGGAGACCCAGTACTTC
cdr3_length: 18; clone_size: NA; v_call: TRBV9; d_call: NA; j_call: TRBJ2-6; cdr3_aa: CASSKNRGLNSGANVLTF; cdr3_nt: TGTGCCAGCAGCAAAAACAGGGGACTAAACTCTGGGGCCAACGTCCTGACTTTC
cdr3_length: 18; clone_size: NA; v_call: TRBV28; d_call: NA; j_call: TRBJ2-5; cdr3_aa: CASSLLGRTAPRGETQYF; cdr3_nt: TGTGCCAGCAGTTTATTGGGCCGGACAGCCCCCCGGGGAGAGACCCAGTACTTC
cdr3_length: 17; clone_size: NA; v_call: TRBV7-9; d_call: TRBD1; j_call: TRBJ1-1; cdr3_aa: CASSSTTGFGLGTEAFF; cdr3_nt: TGTGCCAGCAGCTCAACGACAGGGTTTGGTTTAGGGACTGAAGCTTTCTTT
cdr3_length: 13; clone_size: NA; v_call: TRBV7-9; d_call: TRBD1; j_call: TRBJ1-2; cdr3_aa: CASSPAQGQGYTF; cdr3_nt: TGTGCCAGCAGCCCCGCACAGGGACAGGGCTACACCTTC
cdr3_length: 15; clone_size: NA; v_call: TRBV6-5; d_call: NA; j_call: TRBJ2-5; cdr3_aa: CASSDSFGGPETQYF; cdr3_nt: TGTGCCAGCAGTGACTCATTTGGGGGGCCGGAGACCCAGTACTTC
cdr3_length: 14; clone_size: NA; v_call: TRBV29-1; d_call: TRBD1; j_call: TRBJ2-7; cdr3_aa: CSVGDRGGVYEQYF; cdr3_nt: TGCAGCGTTGGGGACAGGGGAGGGGTATACGAGCAGTACTTC
cdr3_length: 16; clone_size: NA; v_call: TRBV27; d_call: TRBD2; j_call: TRBJ2-7; cdr3_aa: CASSSLTSAHPYEQYF; cdr3_nt: TGTGCCAGCAGTTCCCTCACTAGCGCTCACCCCTACGAGCAGTACTTC
cdr3_length: 14; clone_size: NA; v_call: TRBV21-1; d_call: NA; j_call: TRBJ2-5; cdr3_aa: CASSQSGLGETQYF; cdr3_nt: TGTGCCAGCAGCCAGTCGGGGTTGGGAGAGACCCAGTACTTC
cdr3_length: 18; clone_size: once; v_call: TRBV19; d_call: TRBD2; j_call: TRBJ2-1; cdr3_aa: CASSMAPAGGVLGNEQFF; cdr3_nt: TGTGCCAGTAGTATGGCCCCAGCGGGAGGGGTATTGGGGAATGAGCAGTTCTTC
cdr3_length: 13; clone_size: NA; v_call: TRBV27; d_call: NA; j_call: TRBJ1-1; cdr3_aa: CASSWQTGSEAFF; cdr3_nt: TGTGCCAGCAGTTGGCAGACGGGGTCTGAAGCTTTCTTT
cdr3_length: 15; clone_size: once; v_call: TRBV7-9; d_call: NA; j_call: TRBJ2-1; cdr3_aa: CASSSPLTSFYEQFF; cdr3_nt: TGTGCCAGCAGCTCGCCCCTGACTAGTTTCTATGAGCAGTTCTTC
cdr3_length: 13; clone_size: NA; v_call: TRBV28; d_call: NA; j_call: TRBJ2-1; cdr3_aa: CASSWRQNNEQFF; cdr3_nt: TGTGCCAGCAGCTGGAGACAGAACAATGAGCAGTTCTTC
cdr3_length: 13; clone_size: NA; v_call: TRBV7-2; d_call: NA; j_call: TRBJ2-1; cdr3_aa: CASSFGRYNEQFF; cdr3_nt: TGTGCCAGCAGCTTTGGGCGGTACAATGAGCAGTTCTTC
cdr3_length: 14; clone_size: NA; v_call: TRBV5-3; d_call: TRBD1; j_call: TRBJ2-3; cdr3_aa: CARSYGQATDTQYF; cdr3_nt: TGTGCCAGAAGCTATGGACAGGCGACAGATACGCAGTATTTT
cdr3_length: 19; clone_size: NA; v_call: TRBV4-2; d_call: NA; j_call: TRBJ2-1; cdr3_aa: CASSRIQGASGRNGGEQFF; cdr3_nt: TGTGCCAGCAGTCGTATACAGGGGGCTAGCGGGCGGAACGGGGGTGAGCAGTTCTTC
cdr3_length: 15; clone_size: NA; v_call: TRBV5-5; d_call: NA; j_call: TRBJ2-2; cdr3_aa: CASSPNRVAGGELFF; cdr3_nt: TGTGCCAGCAGCCCGAACAGGGTAGCGGGCGGGGAGCTGTTTTTT
cdr3_length: 11; clone_size: NA; v_call: TRBV6-5; d_call: NA; j_call: TRBJ1-1; cdr3_aa: CASTYDREAFF; cdr3_nt: TGTGCCAGCACCTACGACAGGGAAGCTTTCTTT
cdr3_length: 13; clone_size: few; v_call: TRBV7-3; d_call: TRBD1; j_call: TRBJ1-4; cdr3_aa: CASSLGTGEKLFF; cdr3_nt: TGTGCCAGCAGCTTGGGGACAGGTGAAAAACTGTTTTTT
cdr3_length: 15; clone_size: medium-sized; v_call: TRBV5-8; d_call: NA; j_call: TRBJ2-5; cdr3_aa: CASSPRGRNQETQYF; cdr3_nt: TGTGCCAGCAGCCCCCGGGGTAGGAACCAAGAGACCCAGTACTTC
cdr3_length: 16; clone_size: NA; v_call: TRBV6-6; d_call: NA; j_call: TRBJ2-5; cdr3_aa: CASRTPGEVTKETQYF; cdr3_nt: TGTGCCAGCAGGACACCAGGGGAAGTTACGAAAGAGACCCAGTACTTC
cdr3_length: 13; clone_size: NA; v_call: TRBV18; d_call: NA; j_call: TRBJ2-7; cdr3_aa: CASSPAKDYEQYF; cdr3_nt: TGTGCCAGCTCACCGGCGAAAGACTACGAGCAGTACTTC
cdr3_length: 15; clone_size: few; v_call: TRBV5-4; d_call: NA; j_call: TRBJ2-7; cdr3_aa: CASSTGERVSYEQYF; cdr3_nt: TGTGCCAGCAGCACGGGGGAGCGGGTCTCCTACGAGCAGTACTTC
cdr3_length: 13; clone_size: NA; v_call: TRBV5-1; d_call: NA; j_call: TRBJ1-2; cdr3_aa: CASSLETSYGYTF; cdr3_nt: TGCGCCAGCAGCTTGGAGACCAGCTATGGCTACACCTTC
cdr3_length: 14; clone_size: NA; v_call: TRBV9; d_call: NA; j_call: TRBJ2-3; cdr3_aa: CASSVDGSTDTQYF; cdr3_nt: TGTGCCAGCAGCGTGGACGGTAGCACAGATACGCAGTATTTT
cdr3_length: 14; clone_size: NA; v_call: TRBV15; d_call: TRBD1; j_call: TRBJ1-1; cdr3_aa: CATSSGQGHTEAFF; cdr3_nt: TGTGCCACCAGCAGTGGACAGGGACACACTGAAGCTTTCTTT
cdr3_length: 14; clone_size: NA; v_call: TRBV7-3; d_call: TRBD2; j_call: TRBJ2-3; cdr3_aa: CATKRESSADTQYF; cdr3_nt: TGTGCCACCAAGCGGGAGTCCTCAGCAGATACGCAGTATTTT
cdr3_length: 16; clone_size: NA; v_call: TRBV12-5; d_call: TRBD1; j_call: TRBJ2-1; cdr3_aa: CASGLNRGPSYNEQFF; cdr3_nt: TGTGCTAGTGGTTTGAACAGGGGGCCTTCCTACAATGAGCAGTTCTTC
cdr3_length: 18; clone_size: NA; v_call: TRBV7-2; d_call: TRBD2; j_call: TRBJ2-2; cdr3_aa: CASSLTPTSGANTGELFF; cdr3_nt: TGTGCCAGCAGCTTAACACCGACTAGCGGGGCGAACACCGGGGAGCTGTTTTTT
cdr3_length: 15; clone_size: NA; v_call: TRBV19; d_call: TRBD2; j_call: TRBJ2-2; cdr3_aa: CASSILAENTGELFF; cdr3_nt: TGTGCCAGTAGTATTCTAGCGGAGAACACCGGGGAGCTGTTTTTT
cdr3_length: 17; clone_size: NA; v_call: TRBV9; d_call: TRBD2; j_call: TRBJ2-2; cdr3_aa: CASSAGLAGEYTGELFF; cdr3_nt: TGTGCCAGCAGCGCGGGACTAGCGGGAGAGTATACCGGGGAGCTGTTTTTT
cdr3_length: 16; clone_size: NA; v_call: TRBV7-9; d_call: TRBD1; j_call: TRBJ1-4; cdr3_aa: CASSYDRGLVYEKLFF; cdr3_nt: TGTGCCAGCAGCTATGACAGGGGGCTCGTTTATGAAAAACTGTTTTTT
cdr3_length: 11; clone_size: once; v_call: TRBV6-6; d_call: NA; j_call: TRBJ1-1; cdr3_aa: CASILDLEAFF; cdr3_nt: NA
cdr3_length: 12; clone_size: medium-sized; v_call: TRBV28; d_call: NA; j_call: TRBJ2-7; cdr3_aa: CASSLPRGHEYF; cdr3_nt: TGTGCCAGCAGCTTGCCCAGGGGACACGAGTACTTC
cdr3_length: 15; clone_size: NA; v_call: TRBV28; d_call: NA; j_call: TRBJ1-5; cdr3_aa: CASSTGQLNDQPQHF; cdr3_nt: TGTGCCAGCAGTACCGGACAGCTTAACGATCAGCCCCAGCATTTT
cdr3_length: 15; clone_size: NA; v_call: TRBV7-2; d_call: TRBD2; j_call: TRBJ2-1; cdr3_aa: CASSLPSGSNYEQFF; cdr3_nt: TGTGCCAGCAGCTTGCCTAGCGGGAGTAACTATGAGCAGTTCTTC
cdr3_length: 15; clone_size: NA; v_call: TRBV6-4; d_call: NA; j_call: TRBJ2-1; cdr3_aa: CASSVGAGSYNEQFF; cdr3_nt: TGTGCCAGCAGTGTGGGAGCGGGCTCCTACAATGAGCAGTTCTTC
cdr3_length: 12; clone_size: few; v_call: TRBV7-9; d_call: NA; j_call: TRBJ1-2; cdr3_aa: CASSLSEDGYTF; cdr3_nt: TGTGCCAGCAGCTTATCAGAGGATGGCTACACCTTC
cdr3_length: 15; clone_size: NA; v_call: TRBV28; d_call: NA; j_call: TRBJ2-3; cdr3_aa: CASSSPQVRTDTQYF; cdr3_nt: TGTGCCAGCAGTTCCCCACAGGTACGCACAGATACGCAGTATTTT
cdr3_length: 13; clone_size: NA; v_call: TRBV14; d_call: NA; j_call: TRBJ2-7; cdr3_aa: CASSQILGYEQYF; cdr3_nt: TGTGCCAGCAGCCAAATCCTAGGCTACGAGCAGTACTTC
cdr3_length: 14; clone_size: NA; v_call: TRBV27; d_call: NA; j_call: TRBJ2-2; cdr3_aa: CASSLEYYVGELFF; cdr3_nt: TGTGCCAGCAGTTTAGAGTACTACGTCGGGGAGCTGTTTTTT
cdr3_length: 14; clone_size: NA; v_call: TRBV18; d_call: NA; j_call: TRBJ2-5; cdr3_aa: CASSPRRDQETQYF; cdr3_nt: TGTGCCAGCTCACCTCGGAGGGACCAAGAGACCCAGTACTTC
cdr3_length: 14; clone_size: once; v_call: TRBV6-6; d_call: NA; j_call: TRBJ2-7; cdr3_aa: CASRENSGSYEQYF; cdr3_nt: TGTGCCAGCAGGGAGAATAGCGGTAGCTACGAGCAGTACTTC
cdr3_length: 13; clone_size: NA; v_call: TRBV19; d_call: TRBD1; j_call: TRBJ1-1; cdr3_aa: CASTDRGNTEAFF; cdr3_nt: TGTGCCAGTACAGACAGGGGGAACACTGAAGCTTTCTTT
cdr3_length: 14; clone_size: NA; v_call: TRBV18; d_call: NA; j_call: TRBJ2-5; cdr3_aa: CASSPPTARETQYF; cdr3_nt: TGTGCCAGCTCACCCCCGACGGCGAGGGAGACCCAGTACTTC
cdr3_length: 15; clone_size: NA; v_call: TRBV7-2; d_call: NA; j_call: TRBJ1-2; cdr3_aa: CASSLGMAGPTTHDF; cdr3_nt: TGTGCCAGCAGCTTAGGTATGGCAGGACCAACTACTCACGATTTC
cdr3_length: 14; clone_size: NA; v_call: TRBV28; d_call: TRBD1; j_call: TRBJ1-1; cdr3_aa: CASSKQGVDTEAFF; cdr3_nt: TGTGCCAGCAGCAAACAGGGGGTAGACACTGAAGCTTTCTTT
cdr3_length: 13; clone_size: few; v_call: TRBV14; d_call: NA; j_call: TRBJ1-6; cdr3_aa: CASSTRLNSPLHF; cdr3_nt: TGTGCCAGCAGCACCCGCCTGAATTCACCCCTCCACTTT
cdr3_length: 15; clone_size: NA; v_call: TRBV5-3; d_call: TRBD1; j_call: TRBJ1-4; cdr3_aa: CASSLSDRVGEKLFF; cdr3_nt: TGTGCCAGCAGCCTCTCGGACAGGGTCGGAGAAAAACTGTTTTTT
cdr3_length: 16; clone_size: NA; v_call: TRBV6-1; d_call: NA; j_call: TRBJ2-5; cdr3_aa: CASSEPGSGTRETQYF; cdr3_nt: TGTGCCAGCAGTGAACCTGGATCCGGGACTCGAGAGACCCAGTACTTC
cdr3_length: 14; clone_size: NA; v_call: TRBV7-8; d_call: NA; j_call: TRBJ2-7; cdr3_aa: CASSLRDKGREQYF; cdr3_nt: TGTGCCAGCAGCCTACGGGACAAGGGCCGCGAGCAGTACTTC
cdr3_length: 16; clone_size: few; v_call: TRBV7-8; d_call: TRBD2; j_call: TRBJ2-1; cdr3_aa: CASSLKTSVSYNEQFF; cdr3_nt: TGTGCCAGCAGCTTAAAGACTAGCGTCTCCTACAATGAGCAGTTCTTC